The T cell receptor beta chain described here comes from a study of shared clonotypes between healthy human individuals. A note on this clone: The same CDR3 is also encoded by other DNA sequences in this sample.

Only in-frame clones appear in the TCRdb table, and some are missing; sequencing was by immunoSEQ multiplex PCR. The sample records roughly 1,500,000 clones, approximately 98% being singletons. J gave up 3 bases and V 3 bases, and 7 bases lay outside the gene matches. The CDR3 covers 16 residues. Germline V CDR1 and CDR2: SGHTA, FQGNSA. This chain links TRBV7-2 with TRBJ2-7; 11 nucleotides match TRBD2. Sequencing was performed on naive CD4+ T cells sorted from blood. Noted subset: CD45RA+ positively selected. The TCR sequence derives from a man aged 25 to 40 in good health. The CDR3 region is CASSFEGTSGSYEQYF. CDR3 sequence (DNA): TGTGCCAGCAGCTTTGAGGGAACTAGCGGGAGCTACGAGCAGTACTTC. Based on the CDR3 plus reference TRBV7-2 and TRBJ2-7, the full variable domain is GAGVSQSPSNKVTEKGKDVELRCDPISGHTALYWYRQSLGQGLEFLIYFQGNSAPDKSGLPSDRFSAERTGGSVSTLTIQRTQQEDSAVYLCASSFEGTSGSYEQYFGPGTRLTVT.